Sequencing of this T cell receptor (beta chain) was carried out in a study of identifying expanded T cells in peripheral blood. Overall study findings and caveats: Technical replicates showed roughly 1.2 changed clones; two weeks approximately 16; four weeks 19. Across healthy donors, higher total template counts meant significantly greater roughly two-week count variance.

During the collection period, no donor immune events like infections were recorded. Method: immunoSEQ multiplex PCR; TCRdb's copy keeps in-frame clones and lacks some. The data hold 100,000 to 150,000 clones, with approximately 86% observed a single time. In regard to this clone: The antigen is undetermined.

J lost 0 bases, V lost 2 bases, and 8 bases had no gene match. The CDR3 loop spans 19 amino acids. Germline V gene lookup returns CDR1 LGHNA and CDR2 YSLEER. The sequence derives from a person aged 18-69 years in good health. The sample consisted of blood. The V and J genes are TRBV4-3 and TRBJ2-6; TRBD1 aligns across 9 bases. DNA for the CDR3: TGCGCCAGCAGCCAACTGTCGGGACAGGGCTTCTCTGGGGCCAACGTCCTGACTTTC. Its protein product is CASSQLSGQGFSGANVLTF.